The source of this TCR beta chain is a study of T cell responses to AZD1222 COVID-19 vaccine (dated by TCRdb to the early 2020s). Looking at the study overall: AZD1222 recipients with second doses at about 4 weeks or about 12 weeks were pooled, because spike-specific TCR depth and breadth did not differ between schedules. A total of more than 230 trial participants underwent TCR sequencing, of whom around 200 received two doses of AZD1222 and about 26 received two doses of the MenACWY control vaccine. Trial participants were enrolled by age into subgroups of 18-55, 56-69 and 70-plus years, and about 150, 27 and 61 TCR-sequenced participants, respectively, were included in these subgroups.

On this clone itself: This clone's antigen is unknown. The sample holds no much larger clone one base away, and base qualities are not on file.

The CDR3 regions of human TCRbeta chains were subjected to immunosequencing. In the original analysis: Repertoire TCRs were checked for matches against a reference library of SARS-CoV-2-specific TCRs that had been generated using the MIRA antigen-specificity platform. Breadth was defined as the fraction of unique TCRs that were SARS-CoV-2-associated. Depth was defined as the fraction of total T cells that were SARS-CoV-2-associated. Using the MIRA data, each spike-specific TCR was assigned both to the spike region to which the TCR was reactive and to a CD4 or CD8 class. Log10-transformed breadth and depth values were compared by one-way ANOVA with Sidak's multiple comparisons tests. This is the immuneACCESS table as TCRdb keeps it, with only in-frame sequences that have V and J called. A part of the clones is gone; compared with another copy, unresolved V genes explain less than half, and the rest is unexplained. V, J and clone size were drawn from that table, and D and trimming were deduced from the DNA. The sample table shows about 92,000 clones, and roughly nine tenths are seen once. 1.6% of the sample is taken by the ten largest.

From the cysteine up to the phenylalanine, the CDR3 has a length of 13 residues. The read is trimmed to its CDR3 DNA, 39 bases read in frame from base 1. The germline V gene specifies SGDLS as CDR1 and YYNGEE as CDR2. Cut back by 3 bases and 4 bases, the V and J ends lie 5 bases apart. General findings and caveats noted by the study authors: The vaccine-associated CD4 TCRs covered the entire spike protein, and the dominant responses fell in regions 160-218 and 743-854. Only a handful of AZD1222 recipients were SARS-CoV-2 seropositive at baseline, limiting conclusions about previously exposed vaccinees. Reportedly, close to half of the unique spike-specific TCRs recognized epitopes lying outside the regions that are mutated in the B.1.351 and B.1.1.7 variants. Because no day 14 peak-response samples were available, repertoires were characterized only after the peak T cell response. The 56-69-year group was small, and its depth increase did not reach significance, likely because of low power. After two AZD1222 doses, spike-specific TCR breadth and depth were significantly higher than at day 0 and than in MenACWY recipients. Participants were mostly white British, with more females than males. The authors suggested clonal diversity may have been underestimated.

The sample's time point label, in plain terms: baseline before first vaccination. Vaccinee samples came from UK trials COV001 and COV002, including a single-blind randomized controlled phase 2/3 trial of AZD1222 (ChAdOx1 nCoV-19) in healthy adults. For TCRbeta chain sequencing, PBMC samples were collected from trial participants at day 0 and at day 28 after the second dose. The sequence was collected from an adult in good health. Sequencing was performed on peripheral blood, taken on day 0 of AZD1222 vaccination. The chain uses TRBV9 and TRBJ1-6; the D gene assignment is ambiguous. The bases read TGTGCCAGCAGCGCTCAATATAATTCACCCCTCCACTTT. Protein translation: CASSAQYNSPLHF.